The 27 T cell receptor beta chains listed next were all sequenced from one sample in a study of blood T cell repertoires in COVID-19. Profiling relied on immunoSEQ multiplex PCR, and the TCRdb table lists in-frame clones only, not all of them. The table records over 200,000 clones, approximately 86% of them present only once. Sequenced sample: PBMCs or T cells enriched from blood (not recorded which). Receptors originate from a man between 18 and 29 years old with acute COVID-19.

This CDR3 is CASSPSYGGSGNTIYF. CDR3 DNA: TGCGCCAGCAGCCCCTCTTACGGAGGCTCTGGAAACACCATATATTTT. This chain uses TRBV4-3 with TRBJ1-3; no definite D call. This CDR3 region has 16 residues. The V gene's germline CDR1 is LGHNA and CDR2 YSLEER. The V and J ends lost 4 bases and 0 bases respectively, with 13 bases between them.

This chain uses TRBV7-2 with TRBJ2-6, with a possible D match to TRBD2 (6 bases). Trimming removed 0 bases from V and 2 bases from J, with 8 bases in between. The CDR3 has 16 amino acids. Germline V gene data show CDR1 as SGHTA and CDR2 as FQGNSA. CDR3 region: CASSLAGGPGANVLTF. For the CDR3, the DNA is TGTGCCAGCAGCTTAGCGGGAGGTCCTGGGGCCAACGTCCTGACTTTC.

The chain uses TRBV6-5 and TRBJ1-5; D perhaps matches TRBD1 (6 bases). CDR3 length: 15 amino acids. Germline CDR1 MNHEY, CDR2 SVGAGI. Between the trimmed V and J ends, which lost 7 bases and 4 bases, there was a span of 17 bases. The CDR3 nucleotides read TGTGCCAGCAACGAAGGGGGGGGCGAGAATCAGCCCCAGCATTTT. It is translated as CASNEGGGENQPQHF.

This chain connects TRBV19 to TRBJ2-6; the D gene is possibly TRBD1 (6 bases). V was trimmed by 1 base and J by 0 bases, leaving 13 bases between them. Germline V lookup: CDR1 LNHDA, CDR2 SQIVND (reference sequence). This CDR3 comprises 18 residues. The CDR3 sequence: CASSIVGQGTSGANVLTF. DNA of the CDR3: TGTGCCAGTAGTATAGTAGGGCAGGGGACCTCTGGGGCCAACGTCCTGACTTTC.

The chain combines TRBV20-1 with TRBJ1-1; possible D gene TRBD1, 5 bases. V gave up 3 bases and J gave up 1 base, with 9 bases separating them. The germline V gene has CDR1 DFQATT and CDR2 SNEGSKA (reference sequence). The CDR3 sequence is 13 residues long. The DNA of the CDR3 is TGCAGTGCTAGTGGGACTGAGAACACTGAAGCTTTCTTT. Protein sequence: CSASGTENTEAFF.

The chain employs TRBV5-5 and TRBJ2-7; D is perhaps TRBD1 (6 bases). The CDR3 consists of 15 residues. Germline loops: CDR1 SGHKS, CDR2 YYEKEE (reference sequence). V gave up 6 bases and J gave up 1 base, with 17 bases separating them. CDR3 region: CASTQPGHYSYEQYF. The CDR3 DNA follows: TGTGCCAGCACTCAACCGGGACACTATTCCTACGAGCAGTACTTC.

The chain is built from TRBV6-4 and TRBJ2-7; 11 bases map to TRBD2. Germline-derived CDR1 and CDR2 are MRHNA and SNTAGT. The CDR3 length is 15 residues. With 8 bases clipped from V and 3 bases from J, the junction kept 9 bases outside the gene matches. In DNA, the CDR3 is TGTGCCAGCTTCCCGGGACTAGCGGATTTCTACGAGCAGTACTTC. Amino acid sequence: CASFPGLADFYEQYF.

The rearrangement links TRBV24-1 to TRBJ2-2; 12 bases fit TRBD1. CDR1 KGHDR and CDR2 SFDVKD come from the germline V gene. V was clipped by 4 bases and J by 2 bases; unmatched bases: 4. The CDR3 has 17 amino acids. The CDR3 loop is CATSETGTGGNTGELFF. In DNA form, the CDR3 reads TGTGCCACCAGTGAAACCGGGACAGGGGGCAACACCGGGGAGCTGTTTTTT.

V gene TRBV29-1 combines with J gene TRBJ2-7; maybe TRBD1 (7 bases). The germline CDR1 and CDR2 sequences are SQVTM and ANQGSEA. This CDR3 is built from 12 residues. V shed 7 bases and J shed 2 bases, with 12 bases lying between them. The CDR3 DNA reads TGCAGCGGCGGGGACAGCACCTACGAGCAGTACTTC. Protein sequence: CSGGDSTYEQYF.

V and J are TRBV11-2 and TRBJ2-1, with TRBD1 matching 9 bases. V lost 1 base, J lost 5 bases, and 6 bases stayed unmatched. The CDR3 length is 16 residues. The V gene's germline CDR1 is SGHAT and CDR2 FQNNGV. CDR3 DNA sequence: TGTGCCAGCAGCTTAGCCGGGACAGGGAGCCACAATGAGCAGTTCTTC. Protein product: CASSLAGTGSHNEQFF. Drawing the rest from reference TRBV11-2 and TRBJ2-1, the complete variable domain is EAGVAQSPRYKIIEKRQSVAFWCNPISGHATLYWYQQILGQGPKLLIQFQNNGVVDDSQLPKDRFSAERLKGVDSTLKIQPAKLEDSAVYLCASSLAGTGSHNEQFFGPGTRLTVL.

In DNA form, the CDR3 reads TGCGCCAGCAGCCAAGAAGGCCCACAGGGTTCGGACATTCAGTACTTC. It yields the protein CASSQEGPQGSDIQYF. This chain links TRBV4-1 with TRBJ2-4; D perhaps matches TRBD1 (6 bases). The V gene's germline CDR1 is MGHRA and CDR2 YSYEKL. The CDR3 loop spans 16 amino acids. V was clipped by 0 bases and J by 8 bases, with 17 bases between them.

V and J are TRBV18 and TRBJ2-7; 8 positions match TRBD1. The germline V gene encodes CDR1 KGHSH and CDR2 LQKENI. The CDR3 loop spans 14 amino acids. Trimming cost V 2 bases and J 6 bases; bases outside gene matches: 6. The CDR3 here is CASSPGTGLREQYF. CDR3 DNA sequence: TGTGCCAGCTCACCAGGGACAGGATTACGCGAGCAGTACTTC.

The V gene is TRBV6-5, the J gene TRBJ1-4; 9 positions match TRBD1. The CDR3 length is 14 residues. The germline V gene has CDR1 MNHEY and CDR2 SVGAGI. The J segment lost 10 bases and the V segment lost 8 bases, leaving 11 bases of the junction unmatched. CDR3 nucleotides: TGTGCCAGCTCCCTGGACAGGGGCCATGCAAAACTGTTTTTT. Protein: CASSLDRGHAKLFF.

The rearrangement joins TRBV19 to TRBJ1-3; TRBD1 aligns across 10 bases. With 9 bases clipped from V and 2 bases from J, the junction kept 7 bases outside the gene matches. From germline, CDR1 is LNHDA and CDR2 SQIVND (reference sequence). This CDR3 is 15 amino acids long. The CDR3 region is CASSGQGRPGNTIYF. In DNA form, the CDR3 reads TGTGCCAGCTCGGGACAGGGGCGCCCTGGAAACACCATATATTTT.

The V and J genes are TRBV11-3 and TRBJ2-4; TRBD2 matches 7 bases. Trimming at V came to 0 bases and at J to 8 bases, leaving 7 bases not matched to a gene. Per germline, CDR1 SGHNT and CDR2 YENEEA. The CDR3 spans 15 residues. The CDR3 DNA follows: TGTGCCAGCAGCTTAGATCGGGGGGTCGAGGACATTCAGTACTTC. It encodes CASSLDRGVEDIQYF.

The chain couples TRBV27 to TRBJ2-7; TRBD1 agrees at 7 bases. CDR1 and CDR2 from the germline V gene are MNHEY and SMNVEV (reference sequence). The CDR3 extends over 17 amino acids. Losses at the gene ends were 5 bases for V and 0 bases for J; bases not matched to a gene: 13. CDR3 nucleotide sequence: TGTGCCAGCAGTAGACAGGGCGAAGAAATGAGCTCCTACGAGCAGTACTTC. Protein sequence: CASSRQGEEMSSYEQYF.

The rearrangement joins TRBV7-9 to TRBJ1-4; D possibly corresponds to TRBD1 (5 bases). In germline, CDR1 is SEHNR, CDR2 FQNEAQ (reference sequence). The CDR3 runs 14 residues. V lost 3 bases and J lost 4, with 9 bases in between. The CDR3 protein is CASSFDRFNEKLFF. The CDR3 DNA reads as TGTGCCAGCAGCTTCGACAGATTTAATGAAAAACTGTTTTTT.

The CDR3 region has the DNA TGTGCCTGGAGTGCGGGGAAAAGCTCCTACAATGAGCAGTTCTTC. This translates into CAWSAGKSSYNEQFF. This chain connects TRBV30 to TRBJ2-1; possible D gene TRBD2, 5 bases. Germline CDR1 reads GTSNPN; CDR2 reads SVGIG (reference sequence). V lost 1 base to trimming and J lost 0 bases, with 10 bases between them. This CDR3 contains 15 residues.

This sequence joins TRBV6-5 and TRBJ2-7; the D is unclear. Germline V gene lookup returns CDR1 MNHEY and CDR2 SVGAGI. The CDR3 contains 11 residues. V dropped 2 bases and J dropped 3 bases, with 2 bases sitting between them. The CDR3 sequence: CASSYLYEQYF. The DNA of the CDR3 is TGTGCCAGCAGTTACCTCTACGAGCAGTACTTC.

The gene calls are TRBV7-9 and TRBJ2-3, with 8 bases fitting TRBD2. J lost 0 bases, V lost 4 bases, and 6 bases had no gene match. The CDR3 totals 16 residues. Germline CDR1 is SEHNR and CDR2 is FQNEAQ (reference sequence). The CDR3 DNA follows: TGTGCCAGCAGCTCGCCGACTAGCGTAAGCACAGATACGCAGTATTTT. Amino acid sequence: CASSSPTSVSTDTQYF.

This CDR3 reads CASTPQGSSPLHF. The DNA of the CDR3 is TGTGCCAGCACCCCTCAGGGTAGTTCACCCCTCCACTTT. The rearrangement joins TRBV6-5 to TRBJ1-6; a weak D match, TRBD1 (5 bases). From germline, CDR1 is MNHEY and CDR2 SVGAGI. Trimming stripped 7 bases from V and 9 bases from J, with 13 bases between. This CDR3 comprises 13 residues.

V and J are TRBV7-8 and TRBJ1-3; no clear D gene. Germline lookup yields CDR1 SGHVS and CDR2 FQNEAQ. V lost 3 bases and J lost 0, with 9 bases in between. CDR3 length: 15 residues. The chain's CDR3 is CASSFSGLSGNTIYF. In nucleotides, the CDR3 is TGTGCCAGCAGCTTTTCCGGTCTCTCTGGAAACACCATATATTTT.

The chain recombines TRBV27 with TRBJ2-1; D uncertain. CDR3 length equals 14 residues. The V end was cut by 6 bases, the J end by 4 bases, with 13 bases between. Germline values: CDR1 MNHEY, CDR2 SMNVEV (reference sequence). CDR3: CASRDQAPYNEQFF. CDR3 nucleotides: TGTGCCAGCAGGGATCAGGCCCCTTACAATGAGCAGTTCTTC.

V is TRBV9 and J is TRBJ2-3; 13 bases map to TRBD2. J was trimmed by 4 bases and V by 5 bases; bases with no gene match: 4. This CDR3 spans 15 amino acids. Germline-derived CDR1 and CDR2 are SGDLS and YYNGEE. The CDR3 DNA sequence: TGTGCCAGCAGTCAACTAGCGGGAGGGTCAGATACGCAGTATTTT. Translation gives CASSQLAGGSDTQYF.

The chain has TRBV7-2 and TRBJ2-7, with 13 bases lining up with TRBD2. V was pared by 5 bases and J by 5 bases, with 6 bases of the junction left unmatched. The CDR3 has 15 amino acids. Germline CDR1 and CDR2: SGHTA and FQGNSA. The CDR3 sequence is CASSLGLAGAHEQYF. DNA of the CDR3: TGTGCCAGCAGCCTCGGACTAGCGGGAGCCCACGAGCAGTACTTC. Filled out from reference TRBV7-2 and TRBJ2-7, the complete variable domain reads GAGVSQSPSNKVTEKGKDVELRCDPISGHTALYWYRQSLGQGLEFLIYFQGNSAPDKSGLPSDRFSAERTGGSVSTLTIQRTQQEDSAVYLCASSLGLAGAHEQYFGPGTRLTVT.

V is TRBV4-2 and J is TRBJ2-7; maybe TRBD2 (6 bases). Germline CDR1 reads LGHNA; CDR2 reads YNFKEQ. The CDR3 runs 18 residues. Trimming left V 3 bases short and J 0 bases short, with 21 bases between. In DNA form, the CDR3 reads TGTGCCAGCAGCCAGGACGGAGGGCTATCTCTTAGCTCCTACGAGCAGTACTTC. This encodes CASSQDGGLSLSSYEQYF.

The rearrangement links TRBV19 to TRBJ1-5, with unresolved D. Trimming took 0 bases from V and 5 from J, leaving 5 bases between them. CDR3 length equals 13 residues. Per the germline V gene, CDR1 is LNHDA and CDR2 is SQIVND (reference sequence). The CDR3 sequence: CASSIDPYQPQHF. The CDR3 DNA is TGTGCCAGTAGTATAGATCCTTATCAGCCCCAGCATTTT.